This T cell receptor (beta chain) stems from a study of T-cell reconstitution after alpha-beta-depleted transplantation in children. General study points: When one year had passed after transplant, most T-cell counts and diversity came from newly produced T cells. Reportedly, alpha-beta T cells present about two months post-transplant originated from several hundred expanded clones of graft origin.

V lost 4 bases to trimming and J lost 0 bases, with 12 bases between them. Germline V lookup: CDR1 DFQATT, CDR2 SNEGSKA (reference sequence). The length of the CDR3 is 15 residues. Preparation of the TCRbeta library involved a method that used unique molecular identifiers. A single record per CDR3 protein comes from TCRdb applying MiXCR to the PCR reads. This sample has about 200,000 distinct CDR3 sequences; 5.5% to 7% occur once, and the top ten carry roughly 4.7%. Many counts were recorded for this clonotype. What it binds is not known. The J gene is TRBJ2-2, the V gene TRBV20-1; D might be TRBD1 (6 bases). The receptor comes from a girl under three years old with combined immunodeficiency, due to receive a stem cell transplant. The sequencing here drew on PBMCs, taken before TCRalphabeta/CD19-depleted stem cell transplant. The CDR3: CSATGEKSNTGELFF. Written as DNA, the CDR3 is TGCAGTGCTACAGGGGAAAAATCGAACACCGGGGAGCTGTTTTTT.